This TCR beta chain was captured by sequencing in a study of control samples from healthy donors and cancer patients. Assay used: immunoSEQ multiplex PCR; TCRdb lists only in-frame clones, some missing. Found here are 150,000 to 200,000 clones, around 92% of them singletons; the top ten hold 2%. The germline V gene encodes CDR1 LNHDA and CDR2 SQIVND (reference sequence). This CDR3 is 15 amino acids long. V lost 6 bases and J lost 3, with 17 bases in between. Sequencing used blood. The receptor comes from a woman in her forties in good health. This chain joins TRBV19 and TRBJ1-1; D is unresolved. The CDR3 DNA sequence: TGTGCCAGTAGCAAGCCGACAAGGATTGACACTGAAGCTTTCTTT. It specifies CASSKPTRIDTEAFF.